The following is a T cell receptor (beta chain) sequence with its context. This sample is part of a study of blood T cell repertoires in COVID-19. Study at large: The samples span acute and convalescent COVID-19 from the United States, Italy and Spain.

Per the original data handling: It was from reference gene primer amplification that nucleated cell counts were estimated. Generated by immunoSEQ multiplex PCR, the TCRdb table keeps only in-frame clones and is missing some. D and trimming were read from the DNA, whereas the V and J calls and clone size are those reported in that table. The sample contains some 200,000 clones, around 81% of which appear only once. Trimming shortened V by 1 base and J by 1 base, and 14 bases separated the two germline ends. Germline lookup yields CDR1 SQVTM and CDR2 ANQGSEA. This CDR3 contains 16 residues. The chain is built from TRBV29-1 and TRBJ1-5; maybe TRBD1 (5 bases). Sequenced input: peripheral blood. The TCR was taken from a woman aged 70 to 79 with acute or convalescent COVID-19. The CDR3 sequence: CSVEGEAGGSNQPQHF. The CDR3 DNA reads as TGCAGCGTTGAAGGAGAGGCGGGGGGAAGCAATCAGCCCCAGCATTTT. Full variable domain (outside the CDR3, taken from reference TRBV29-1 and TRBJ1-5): SAVISQKPSRDICQRGTSLTIQCQVDSQVTMMFWYRQQPGQSLTLIATANQGSEATYESGFVIDKFPISRPNLTFSTLTVSNMSPEDSSIYLCSVEGEAGGSNQPQHFGDGTRLSIL.